The 6 T cell receptor beta chains below all came from one sample that was sequenced in a study of T cell changes during pregnancy in multiple sclerosis. Clones were sequenced by immunoSEQ multiplex PCR, and TCRdb holds only the in-frame ones, with some missing. The profile covers around 60,000 clones, with around 89% appearing a single time and under 3% taken by the ten largest. This sample comprised peripheral blood, obtained in the first trimester of pregnancy. These TCRs come from a female donor with multiple sclerosis, enrolled in a pregnancy study.

The V call is TRBV7-9, the J call TRBJ1-2; TRBD1 matches 8 bases. The germline V gene encodes CDR1 SEHNR and CDR2 FQNEAQ (reference sequence). Unmatched junction bases numbered 7, after V lost 5 bases and J lost 2 bases. The CDR3 covers 15 residues. CDR3 protein: CASSPQGAKNYGYTF. The CDR3 DNA reads as TGTGCCAGCAGCCCCCAGGGGGCTAAAAACTATGGCTACACCTTC.

This sequence joins TRBV4-3 and TRBJ2-1; 13 bases are shared with TRBD2. V shed 4 bases, J shed 4 bases, and the junction held 7 bases outside the gene matches. The CDR3 covers 17 residues. CDR1 is LGHNA and CDR2 is YSLEER in the germline V gene. This CDR3 is CASSPRLAGGSYNEQFF. In nucleotides, the CDR3 is TGCGCCAGCAGCCCCCGACTAGCGGGGGGATCATACAATGAGCAGTTCTTC.

The V and J genes are TRBV10-2 and TRBJ2-5; 8 nucleotides match TRBD1. Germline V gene data show CDR1 as WSHSY and CDR2 as SAAADI. With 6 bases clipped from V and 2 bases from J, the junction kept 8 bases outside the gene matches. The CDR3 runs to 15 residues. CDR3: CASSVDREDQETQYF. The CDR3 region has the DNA TGCGCCAGCAGCGTGGACAGGGAGGATCAAGAGACCCAGTACTTC.

The V and J genes are TRBV6-1 and TRBJ1-3; TRBD1 matches at 8 bases. CDR1 and CDR2 (germline): MNHNS, SASEGT. The CDR3 sequence is 14 residues long. Germline trimming cut 5 bases from V and 8 bases from J; bases unmatched to any gene: 8. The CDR3 coding sequence is TGTGCCAGCAGTCCGGGACAGGCAGGGGACACCATATATTTT. This encodes CASSPGQAGDTIYF.

V gene TRBV6-1 combines with J gene TRBJ1-2, with 7 nucleotides matching TRBD1. The V and J ends lost 4 bases and 1 base, in that order; junction bases with no gene match: 9. Germline values: CDR1 MNHNS, CDR2 SASEGT. The CDR3 totals 16 residues. Written as DNA, the CDR3 is TGTGCCAGCAGTGTTAAAGGGGGCGCAGATAACTATGGCTACACCTTC. Residues: CASSVKGGADNYGYTF.

The rearrangement joins TRBV2 to TRBJ2-3; 14 nucleotides match TRBD2. Germline values: CDR1 SNHLY, CDR2 FYNNEI. This CDR3 comprises 16 residues. V shed 5 bases and J 2 bases; nucleotides not matched to a gene: 3. The CDR3 loop reads CASSRTSGRYTDTQYF. The CDR3, as DNA: TGTGCCAGCAGTAGGACTAGCGGGAGGTACACAGATACGCAGTATTTT.